The rows below give T cell receptor beta chains drawn from one sample of a study of vaccination and CD4 T cells after COVID-19. TCRdb re-analysed the PCR reads in MiXCR, keeping a single row per CDR3 protein. The table records 11,000 or so distinct CDR3 sequences, 30% to 45% of them present only once. Which antigens these TCRs recognize remains unknown. The sequencing input was CD4+ T cells from blood, cultured in vitro. These TCRs come from a human donor in good health. Each CDR3 is given with its conserved first and last residue.

V	J	CDR3
TRBV11-1	TRBJ2-7	CASSYPGQGVYEQYF
TRBV27	TRBJ1-1	CASSLRGLNTEAFF
TRBV28	TRBJ1-2	CASTPQTGLGTNGYTF
TRBV5-5	TRBJ1-1	CASSPWGTEAFF
TRBV4-3	TRBJ1-2	CASSQGPWVDGYTF
TRBV30	TRBJ1-5	CACRHDSNQPQHF
TRBV28	TRBJ1-5	CASSLGGNSNQPQHF
TRBV29-1	TRBJ2-3	CSMGLEGVDTQYF
TRBV11-3	TRBJ2-5	CASSLRGQGVETQYF
TRBV3-1	TRBJ2-3	CASSPRGLETDTQYF
TRBV2	TRBJ1-1	CASRGGQGVLHTEAFF